Listed below are T cell receptor beta chains from one sample, sequenced in a study of human T cells and chemical hapten exposure. MiXCR, applied by TCRdb to the RACE reads, yields one record per CDR3 protein. The table includes about 68,000 distinct CDR3 sequences, over 9.5% detected once. Sample: whole blood, taken in connection with sensitization to the hapten diphenylcyclopropenone (DPC). Receptors were obtained from a woman aged 45-65 years with alopecia areata. Some clones in this sample may be carry-over from other donors' samples. Each CDR3 is given with its conserved first and last residue. A D gene is named only where the DNA matches it firmly. Clone size appears in some rows only: once, few, many, or a class for an expanded clone.

V gene: TRBV28
J gene: TRBJ2-7
D gene: -
clone size: -
CDR3 protein: CASSSLEGWRTYEQYF
CDR3 DNA: TGTGCCAGCAGTTCTTTGGAGGGGTGGAGGACCTACGAGCAGTACTTC

V gene: TRBV12-3/TRBV12-4
J gene: TRBJ1-5
D gene: TRBD1
clone size: many
CDR3 protein: CASSPDRGTQPQHF
CDR3 DNA: TGTGCCAGCAGCCCGGACAGGGGGACTCAGCCCCAGCATTTT

V gene: TRBV7-2
J gene: TRBJ2-7
D gene: -
clone size: -
CDR3 protein: CASSLVGGSAYF
CDR3 DNA: TGTGCCAGCAGCTTAGTCGGGGGTAGCGCGTACTTC

V gene: TRBV6-5
J gene: TRBJ1-3
D gene: -
clone size: many
CDR3 protein: CASSYGQGPLSGNTIYF
CDR3 DNA: TGTGCCAGCAGTTACGGGCAGGGGCCCCTCTCTGGAAACACCATATATTTT

V gene: TRBV6-1
J gene: TRBJ1-1
D gene: TRBD1
clone size: -
CDR3 protein: CASSGWDRAEAFF
CDR3 DNA: TGTGCCAGCAGTGGATGGGACAGGGCTGAAGCTTTCTTT

V gene: TRBV5-1
J gene: TRBJ1-1
D gene: -
clone size: many
CDR3 protein: CASRTSVGFGAFF
CDR3 DNA: TGCGCCAGCAGGACTAGCGTTGGATTTGGAGCTTTCTTT

V gene: TRBV6-5
J gene: TRBJ1-5
D gene: -
clone size: many
CDR3 protein: CASSTNLGPQHF
CDR3 DNA: TGTGCCAGCAGTACCAACTTAGGGCCCCAGCATTTT

V gene: TRBV20-1
J gene: TRBJ2-3
D gene: -
clone size: -
CDR3 protein: CSARLNVATDTQYF
CDR3 DNA: TGCAGTGCTAGGCTCAACGTAGCCACAGATACGCAGTATTTT

V gene: TRBV6-1
J gene: TRBJ2-3
D gene: -
clone size: -
CDR3 protein: CASKEAGPDTQYF
CDR3 DNA: TGTGCCAGCAAGGAGGCGGGTCCAGATACGCAGTATTTT

V gene: TRBV7-9
J gene: TRBJ2-5
D gene: -
clone size: -
CDR3 protein: CASSSDSRQETQYF
CDR3 DNA: TGTGCCAGCAGCTCGGACAGTCGCCAAGAGACCCAGTACTTC

V gene: TRBV3-1
J gene: TRBJ2-7
D gene: -
clone size: few
CDR3 protein: CASSKDYRAGVYEQYF
CDR3 DNA: TGTGCCAGCAGCAAAGACTACAGGGCTGGTGTCTACGAGCAGTACTTC

V gene: TRBV7-9
J gene: TRBJ1-6
D gene: -
clone size: few
CDR3 protein: CASSRVAGSSPLHF
CDR3 DNA: TGTGCCAGCAGCCGCGTCGCGGGAAGTTCACCCCTCCACTTT

V gene: TRBV11-2
J gene: TRBJ2-5
D gene: -
clone size: few
CDR3 protein: CASSLGVRETQYF
CDR3 DNA: TGTGCCAGCAGCTTGGGGGTCCGGGAGACCCAGTACTTC

V gene: TRBV7-2
J gene: TRBJ1-5
D gene: -
clone size: few
CDR3 protein: CASSSNRGQPQHF
CDR3 DNA: TGTGCCAGCAGCTCAAACCGTGGTCAGCCCCAGCATTTT

V gene: TRBV6-2/TRBV6-3
J gene: TRBJ2-6
D gene: -
clone size: -
CDR3 protein: CATSGANVLTF
CDR3 DNA: TGTGCCACCTCTGGGGCCAACGTCCTGACTTTC

V gene: TRBV27
J gene: TRBJ2-1
D gene: -
clone size: many
CDR3 protein: CASSLRTRVAYNEQFF
CDR3 DNA: TGTGCCAGCAGTCTAAGGACCCGGGTAGCCTACAATGAGCAGTTCTTC

V gene: TRBV5-1
J gene: TRBJ1-6
D gene: -
clone size: -
CDR3 protein: CASSLGQLNSPLHF
CDR3 DNA: TGCGCCAGCAGCTTGGGACAATTAAATTCACCCCTCCACTTT

V gene: TRBV7-2
J gene: TRBJ2-5
D gene: -
clone size: -
CDR3 protein: CASSSETGETQYF
CDR3 DNA: TGTGCCAGCAGCTCGGAGACCGGAGAGACCCAGTACTTC

V gene: TRBV7-2
J gene: TRBJ2-3
D gene: -
clone size: -
CDR3 protein: CASSPGGGTGADTQYF
CDR3 DNA: TGTGCCAGCAGCCCAGGTGGCGGGACTGGCGCAGATACGCAGTATTTT

V gene: TRBV14
J gene: TRBJ2-5
D gene: -
clone size: many
CDR3 protein: CASSQHRVESGETQYF
CDR3 DNA: TGTGCCAGCAGCCAACACAGGGTTGAGTCAGGAGAGACCCAGTACTTC

V gene: TRBV19
J gene: TRBJ1-5
D gene: -
clone size: few
CDR3 protein: CASSSLAPDQPQHF
CDR3 DNA: TGTGCCAGTAGTTCGTTAGCCCCTGATCAGCCCCAGCATTTT

V gene: TRBV7-9
J gene: TRBJ1-1
D gene: -
clone size: -
CDR3 protein: CASSLFSARGRAFF
CDR3 DNA: TGTGCCAGCAGCTTATTTTCGGCTAGAGGTAGAGCTTTCTTT

V gene: TRBV7-2
J gene: TRBJ1-4
D gene: -
clone size: -
CDR3 protein: CASSLANPGADEKLFF
CDR3 DNA: TGTGCCAGCAGCTTAGCCAATCCAGGGGCGGATGAAAAACTGTTTTTT

V gene: TRBV20-1
J gene: TRBJ2-1
D gene: TRBD2
clone size: few
CDR3 protein: CSARGPPGTSGYNEQFF
CDR3 DNA: TGCAGTGCTAGAGGACCGCCGGGAACTAGCGGCTACAATGAGCAGTTCTTC

V gene: TRBV28
J gene: TRBJ2-5
D gene: -
clone size: few
CDR3 protein: CASSWEQGEETQYF
CDR3 DNA: TGTGCCAGCAGTTGGGAACAGGGAGAAGAGACCCAGTACTTC

V gene: TRBV4-2
J gene: TRBJ2-5
D gene: -
clone size: -
CDR3 protein: CASSYTSGAGQETQYF
CDR3 DNA: TGTGCCAGCAGTTACACGTCGGGAGCGGGCCAAGAGACCCAGTACTTC

V gene: TRBV20-1
J gene: TRBJ2-3
D gene: TRBD2
clone size: -
CDR3 protein: CSARLSGPGTQYF
CDR3 DNA: TGCAGTGCTAGACTTAGCGGGCCGGGTACGCAGTATTTT

V gene: TRBV28
J gene: TRBJ2-7
D gene: -
clone size: -
CDR3 protein: CASSLGSSYEQYF
CDR3 DNA: TGTGCCAGCAGTCTCGGGTCTTCCTACGAGCAGTACTTC

V gene: TRBV29-1
J gene: TRBJ1-4
D gene: -
clone size: many
CDR3 protein: CSVDDMFF
CDR3 DNA: TGCAGCGTTGATGATATGTTTTTT

V gene: TRBV12-3/TRBV12-4
J gene: TRBJ1-5
D gene: TRBD1
clone size: many
CDR3 protein: CASRGTGTGGPNQPQHF
CDR3 DNA: TGTGCCAGCAGGGGTACCGGGACAGGGGGGCCGAATCAGCCCCAGCATTTT

V gene: TRBV7-6
J gene: TRBJ2-2
D gene: -
clone size: many
CDR3 protein: CASSLRGRGGELFF
CDR3 DNA: TGTGCCAGCAGCTTACGGGGGCGCGGCGGGGAGCTGTTTTTT

V gene: TRBV29-1
J gene: TRBJ2-7
D gene: TRBD1
clone size: -
CDR3 protein: CSVGTPGQGYEQYF
CDR3 DNA: TGCAGCGTTGGGACCCCGGGACAGGGTTACGAGCAGTACTTC

V gene: TRBV28
J gene: TRBJ1-5
D gene: -
clone size: -
CDR3 protein: CASSPETGRNQPQHF
CDR3 DNA: TGTGCCAGCAGCCCTGAAACAGGGCGCAATCAGCCCCAGCATTTT

V gene: TRBV7-2
J gene: TRBJ2-3
D gene: TRBD2
clone size: many
CDR3 protein: CASSLQSGGLADTQYF
CDR3 DNA: TGTGCCAGCAGCTTACAGAGCGGGGGGCTGGCAGATACGCAGTATTTT

V gene: TRBV20-1
J gene: TRBJ2-7
D gene: -
clone size: -
CDR3 protein: CSARAGQNPSYEQYF
CDR3 DNA: TGCAGTGCTAGGGCCGGACAGAACCCTTCCTACGAGCAGTACTTC

V gene: TRBV7-3
J gene: TRBJ1-5
D gene: TRBD1
clone size: many
CDR3 protein: CASSTGTAFYSNQPQHF
CDR3 DNA: TGTGCCAGCAGCACTGGGACAGCGTTCTATAGCAATCAGCCCCAGCATTTT

V gene: TRBV5-1
J gene: TRBJ1-1
D gene: -
clone size: many
CDR3 protein: CASSPRQVNTEAFF
CDR3 DNA: TGCGCCAGCAGCCCTCGACAGGTGAATACTGAAGCTTTCTTT

V gene: TRBV12-5
J gene: TRBJ1-1
D gene: TRBD1
clone size: -
CDR3 protein: CASGLSRTGGLNTEAFF
CDR3 DNA: TGTGCTAGTGGTTTGTCCCGGACAGGGGGCTTGAACACTGAAGCTTTCTTT

V gene: TRBV7-6
J gene: TRBJ2-3
D gene: TRBD2
clone size: many
CDR3 protein: CASSLGPAGNTDTQYF
CDR3 DNA: TGTGCCAGCAGCTTAGGGCCAGCGGGGAACACAGATACGCAGTATTTT

V gene: TRBV7-6
J gene: TRBJ2-1
D gene: TRBD2
clone size: many
CDR3 protein: CASSLGLAGVRLFF
CDR3 DNA: TGTGCCAGCAGCTTAGGTCTGGCGGGAGTGCGGTTGTTCTTC

V gene: TRBV12-2
J gene: TRBJ1-1
D gene: -
clone size: few
CDR3 protein: CASRLAPGRDSEAFF
CDR3 DNA: TGTGCAAGTCGCTTAGCGCCCGGGCGGGACAGTGAAGCTTTCTTT

V gene: TRBV28
J gene: TRBJ2-2
D gene: -
clone size: -
CDR3 protein: CASSSRRWYDTGELFF
CDR3 DNA: TGTGCCAGCAGTTCCCGGAGGTGGTATGACACCGGGGAGCTGTTTTTT

V gene: TRBV28
J gene: TRBJ2-7
D gene: -
clone size: -
CDR3 protein: CASRGTNSYEQYF
CDR3 DNA: TGTGCCAGCAGGGGTACAAACTCCTACGAGCAGTACTTC

V gene: TRBV5-1
J gene: TRBJ1-1
D gene: TRBD1
clone size: many
CDR3 protein: CASSRTGPNTEAFF
CDR3 DNA: TGCGCCAGCAGTCGGACAGGGCCAAACACTGAAGCTTTCTTT

V gene: TRBV28
J gene: TRBJ2-1
D gene: -
clone size: few
CDR3 protein: CASSSGSQATYNEQFF
CDR3 DNA: TGTGCCAGCAGTTCAGGGTCCCAAGCGACCTACAATGAGCAGTTCTTC

V gene: TRBV28
J gene: TRBJ2-3
D gene: -
clone size: -
CDR3 protein: CASSTTVSTDTQYF
CDR3 DNA: TGTGCCAGCAGCACGACAGTGAGCACAGATACGCAGTATTTT

V gene: TRBV29-1
J gene: TRBJ1-1
D gene: -
clone size: -
CDR3 protein: CSADRDLNTEAFF
CDR3 DNA: TGCAGTGCCGATCGGGACCTGAACACTGAAGCTTTCTTT

V gene: TRBV7-9
J gene: TRBJ1-4
D gene: -
clone size: many
CDR3 protein: CASSLSAFSTVANEKLFF
CDR3 DNA: TGTGCCAGCAGCTTATCTGCTTTTTCTACAGTGGCTAATGAAAAACTGTTTTTT

V gene: TRBV9
J gene: TRBJ1-6
D gene: -
clone size: few
CDR3 protein: CASSSSPGRSGSPLHF
CDR3 DNA: TGTGCCAGCAGCTCTAGCCCCGGGAGGAGTGGATCACCCCTCCACTTT